This is a list of T cell receptor beta chains from one sample in a study of blood T cell repertoires in COVID-19. Only in-frame clones appear in the TCRdb table, and some are missing; sequencing was by immunoSEQ multiplex PCR. The sample carries about 150,000 clones, over 75% recorded once. What was sequenced was peripheral blood. The receptor source for this set is a human donor in a cohort sampled during active COVID-19. Both conserved end residues are part of each CDR3. Each record gives: V gene, J gene, CDR3 length, CDR3 protein.

v_gene: TRBV6-2/TRBV6-3
j_gene: TRBJ1-1
len: 17
CDR3aa: CASSLGSTAAGNTEAFF

v_gene: TRBV11-2
j_gene: TRBJ2-7
len: 13
CDR3aa: CASSLGLRYEQYF

v_gene: TRBV6-5
j_gene: TRBJ1-4
len: 14
CDR3aa: CASRVKLEGEKLFF

v_gene: TRBV7-9
j_gene: TRBJ1-4
len: 17
CDR3aa: CASTTTGVLKGREKLFF

v_gene: TRBV7-9
j_gene: TRBJ1-1
len: 13
CDR3aa: CASSSGLGTEAFF

v_gene: TRBV2
j_gene: TRBJ1-5
len: 13
CDR3aa: CASQRDSGQPQHF

v_gene: TRBV19
j_gene: TRBJ2-7
len: 13
CDR3aa: CASSWSRLDEQYF

v_gene: TRBV19
j_gene: TRBJ1-2
len: 14
CDR3aa: CASSMGGRVGGYTF

v_gene: TRBV6-2/TRBV6-3
j_gene: TRBJ2-3
len: 15
CDR3aa: CASSYSPSPTDTQYF

v_gene: TRBV11-3
j_gene: TRBJ2-2
len: 15
CDR3aa: CASSRTGVNTGELFF

v_gene: TRBV19
j_gene: TRBJ1-3
len: 15
CDR3aa: CASSIGAGQGNTIYF

v_gene: TRBV11-2
j_gene: TRBJ2-4
len: 14
CDR3aa: CASSLAGQANIQYF

v_gene: TRBV5-5
j_gene: TRBJ2-7
len: 15
CDR3aa: CASSLARGLSYEQYF

v_gene: TRBV7-9
j_gene: TRBJ1-1
len: 14
CDR3aa: CASSWTGGGTEAFF

v_gene: TRBV2
j_gene: TRBJ2-5
len: 13
CDR3aa: CASERGVAETQYF

v_gene: TRBV18
j_gene: TRBJ2-5
len: 13
CDR3aa: CASSPDIPETQYF

v_gene: TRBV28
j_gene: TRBJ2-3
len: 14
CDR3aa: CASSPDRSTDTQYF

v_gene: TRBV3-1/TRBV3-2
j_gene: TRBJ1-4
len: 14
CDR3aa: CASSQFRVGEKLFF

v_gene: TRBV6-5
j_gene: TRBJ1-2
len: 15
CDR3aa: CASSYSIRGSYGYTF

v_gene: TRBV6-5
j_gene: TRBJ1-1
len: 14
CDR3aa: CASSQGQTPTEAFF

v_gene: TRBV9
j_gene: TRBJ2-1
len: 18
CDR3aa: CASSVEGVGLRSYNEQFF

v_gene: TRBV10-3
j_gene: TRBJ1-2
len: 13
CDR3aa: CAISADPRVGYTF

v_gene: TRBV5-1
j_gene: TRBJ2-3
len: 16
CDR3aa: CASSLTLSGGPDTQYF

v_gene: TRBV9
j_gene: TRBJ2-2
len: 17
CDR3aa: CASSVRSGTLNTGELFF

v_gene: TRBV7-7
j_gene: TRBJ2-1
len: 15
CDR3aa: CASSLGDSSYNEQFF

v_gene: TRBV5-6
j_gene: TRBJ1-2
len: 14
CDR3aa: CASSPGQGFSGYTF

v_gene: TRBV10-2
j_gene: TRBJ2-7
len: 13
CDR3aa: CASSQRGGHEQYF

v_gene: TRBV7-2
j_gene: TRBJ2-3
len: 17
CDR3aa: CASSLGASGSLADTQYF

v_gene: TRBV7-2
j_gene: TRBJ2-1
len: 18
CDR3aa: CASSAVADPRSSYNEQFF

v_gene: TRBV7-9
j_gene: TRBJ1-1
len: 14
CDR3aa: CASSWGQANTEAFF

v_gene: TRBV5-4
j_gene: TRBJ2-5
len: 14
CDR3aa: CASSFLGAQETQYF

v_gene: TRBV2
j_gene: TRBJ2-1
len: 12
CDR3aa: CASGAGGIGQFF

v_gene: TRBV11-1
j_gene: TRBJ2-3
len: 15
CDR3aa: CASSDRGVGTDTQYF

v_gene: TRBV7-9
j_gene: TRBJ2-5
len: 13
CDR3aa: CASSRGEGETQYF

v_gene: TRBV2
j_gene: TRBJ1-2
len: 13
CDR3aa: CASTLQGGYGYTF

v_gene: TRBV9
j_gene: TRBJ1-3
len: 16
CDR3aa: CASSVAAVGVGNTIYF

v_gene: TRBV7-2
j_gene: TRBJ2-1
len: 16
CDR3aa: CASSLRAGSAYNEQFF

v_gene: TRBV9
j_gene: TRBJ2-1
len: 16
CDR3aa: CASSGGGRARSNEQFF

v_gene: TRBV5-1
j_gene: TRBJ2-1
len: 16
CDR3aa: CASSRAGNADYNEQFF

v_gene: TRBV25-1
j_gene: TRBJ1-2
len: 12
CDR3aa: CASETAHYGYTF

v_gene: TRBV7-9
j_gene: TRBJ1-4
len: 14
CDR3aa: CASSPHRVDEKLFF

v_gene: TRBV5-1
j_gene: TRBJ1-6
len: 17
CDR3aa: CASSLSGAGSYNSPLHF

v_gene: TRBV14
j_gene: TRBJ2-1
len: 15
CDR3aa: CASTSSGTPYNEQFF

v_gene: TRBV7-2
j_gene: TRBJ1-2
len: 17
CDR3aa: CASSPRTGGGPNYGYTF

v_gene: TRBV12-5
j_gene: TRBJ2-5
len: 14
CDR3aa: CASGLFPGEETQYF

v_gene: TRBV11-3
j_gene: TRBJ2-3
len: 15
CDR3aa: CASSPRQGKGDTQYF

v_gene: TRBV6-2/TRBV6-3
j_gene: TRBJ2-1
len: 14
CDR3aa: CATSRDSKVNEQFF

v_gene: TRBV7-6
j_gene: TRBJ1-3
len: 16
CDR3aa: CASSLADPSSGNTIYF

v_gene: TRBV9
j_gene: TRBJ2-1
len: 15
CDR3aa: CASSETGDSYNEQFF

v_gene: TRBV24-1
j_gene: TRBJ2-2
len: 15
CDR3aa: CATGGQGVNTGELFF

v_gene: TRBV5-4
j_gene: TRBJ1-3
len: 13
CDR3aa: CASSFPTGDTIYF

v_gene: TRBV7-2
j_gene: TRBJ2-1
len: 17
CDR3aa: CASSFRVSGGAGNEQFF

v_gene: TRBV7-3
j_gene: TRBJ2-2
len: 15
CDR3aa: CASSRGTFNTGELFF

v_gene: TRBV18
j_gene: TRBJ2-7
len: 13
CDR3aa: CASSLGQGDEQYF